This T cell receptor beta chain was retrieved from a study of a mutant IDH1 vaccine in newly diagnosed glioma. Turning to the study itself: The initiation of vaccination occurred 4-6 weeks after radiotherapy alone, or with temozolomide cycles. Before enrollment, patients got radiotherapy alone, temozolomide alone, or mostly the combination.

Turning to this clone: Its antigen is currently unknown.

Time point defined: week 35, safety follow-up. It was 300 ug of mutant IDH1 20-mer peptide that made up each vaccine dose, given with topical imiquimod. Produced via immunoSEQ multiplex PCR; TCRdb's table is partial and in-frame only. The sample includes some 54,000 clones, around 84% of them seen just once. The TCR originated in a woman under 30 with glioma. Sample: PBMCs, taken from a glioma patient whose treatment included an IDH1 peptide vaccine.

CDR3: CASSYNSAQETQYF. The CDR3 bases are TGCGCCAGCAGCTATAATAGTGCCCAAGAGACCCAGTACTTC. This chain joins TRBV5-1 and TRBJ2-5; D is unresolved. Germline CDR1 and CDR2: SGHRS and YFSETQ. Trimming took off 3 bases at V and 1 base at J, with 10 bases between the two ends. This CDR3 has 14 residues.